A selection of T cell receptor beta chains follows, all from one sample in a study of blood T cell repertoires in COVID-19. Generated by immunoSEQ multiplex PCR, the TCRdb table keeps only in-frame clones and is missing some. The data hold 380,000 or so clones, with about 89% observed a single time. Source material: peripheral blood. The receptors derive from a man in his forties with acute or convalescent COVID-19. Each CDR3 is given with its conserved first and last residue. D genes are given only for firm matches. Only part of the rows carry a size: once, few, many, or a class if the clone is expanded.

- - TRBJ2-2 TRBV7-7 TGTGCTAGCAGCAGAAACAGGGCTGACACCGGGGAGCTGTTTTTT CASSRNRADTGELFF
TRBD1 - TRBJ1-1 TRBV28 TGTGCCAGCAGTCTAGGACAGGGTTATGTTAGGACTGAAGCTTTCTTT CASSLGQGYVRTEAFF
- - TRBJ1-5 TRBV27 TGTGCCAGCAGTTTAGGCGGGCTACAGCCCCAGCATTTT CASSLGGLQPQHF
- - TRBJ1-6 TRBV27 TGTGCCAGCAGTTTACTTTCGGGTAATAATTCACCCCTCCACTTT CASSLLSGNNSPLHF
TRBD1 - TRBJ2-1 TRBV6-6 TGTGCCAGCAGTTACTCGGGGACAGGCCTCAATGAGCAGTTCTTC CASSYSGTGLNEQFF
TRBD1 - TRBJ1-3 TRBV3-1/TRBV3-2 TGTGCCAGCAGCCATTCGGCAGGGGGCAACTCTGGAAACACCATATATTTT CASSHSAGGNSGNTIYF
- - TRBJ2-7 TRBV11-2 TGTGCCAGCAGCTTAGGGAGGTCCTACGAGCAGTACTTC CASSLGRSYEQYF
- - TRBJ1-1 TRBV11-3 TGTGCCAGCAGTTCGACGCGGGGGGGTATTTTCACTGAAGCTTTCTTT CASSSTRGGIFTEAFF
TRBD1 - TRBJ2-1 TRBV5-8 TGTGCCAGCAGCTTGGGACAGGGGGTCTACAATGAGCAGTTCTTC CASSLGQGVYNEQFF
- - TRBJ2-2 TRBV7-7 TGTGCTAGCAGCTTAGGGACTCTCAACACCGGGGAGCTGTTTTTT CASSLGTLNTGELFF
TRBD2 - TRBJ2-1 TRBV11-2 TGTGCCAGCAGCTCGACTAGCGGAGGGGGGAATGAGCAGTTCTTC CASSSTSGGGNEQFF
TRBD2 once TRBJ2-1 TRBV6-6 TGTGCCAGCAGTTACGGAGCGGGGGATGAGCAGTTCTTC CASSYGAGDEQFF
- - TRBJ1-2 TRBV2 TGTGCCAGCAGTAACAGCGGGGAGTCCAACTATGGCTACACCTTC CASSNSGESNYGYTF
TRBD1 - TRBJ1-2 TRBV7-9 TGTGCCAGCAGCTTAGAGGGACAGAACTATGGCTACACCTTC CASSLEGQNYGYTF
TRBD1 - TRBJ2-1 TRBV24-1 TGTGCCACCGAGACCGGGACAGGGGTGGTCAATGAGCAGTTCTTC CATETGTGVVNEQFF
- - TRBJ2-1 TRBV19 TGTGCCAGTAGTAAGGAGACGCGGTATGGTGAGCAGTTCTTC CASSKETRYGEQFF
TRBD1 - TRBJ1-4 TRBV6-5 TGTGCCAGCAGTTCCCCAGGGGGCGCGGGAGAAAAACTGTTTTTT CASSSPGGAGEKLFF
- - TRBJ1-6 TRBV7-2 TGTGCCAGCAGCTTAGGAGGGATTGGTAATTCACCCCTCCACTTT CASSLGGIGNSPLHF
- - TRBJ1-6 TRBV18 TGTGCCAGCTCACTGTCGACAGGCGAGAATTCACCCCTCCACTTT CASSLSTGENSPLHF
TRBD1 once TRBJ1-4 TRBV27 TGTGCCAGCAGTAAGACAGGGGGTTTGGAAAAACTGTTTTTT CASSKTGGLEKLFF
- once TRBJ1-1 TRBV7-8 TGTGCCAGCAGGGGGGCGGAGGTGAACACTGAAGCTTTCTTT CASRGAEVNTEAFF
TRBD1 - TRBJ1-2 TRBV28 TGTGCCAGCAGTCCTTTAGGTTCACAGGGGGGTTCCCCCTATGGCTACACCTTC CASSPLGSQGGSPYGYTF
TRBD1 - TRBJ2-1 TRBV5-1 TGCGCCAGCAGCTTGGGAGGGGGCGATACAGGGGAGCAGTTCTTC CASSLGGGDTGEQFF
- - TRBJ1-4 TRBV2 TGTGCCAGCAGCTTGTCAGGTGGAACTAATGAAAAACTGTTTTTT CASSLSGGTNEKLFF
- - TRBJ2-1 TRBV10-1 TGCGCCAGCAGTGTGGGGACTGCGCAGTTGAACAATGAGCAGTTCTTC CASSVGTAQLNNEQFF
- - TRBJ2-7 TRBV27 TGTGCCAGCCGGGGGAAGAACGAGCAGTACTTC CASRGKNEQYF
- once TRBJ2-1 TRBV7-9 TGTGCCAGCGGAACCACTTTTACAGGATACAATGAGCAGTTCTTC CASGTTFTGYNEQFF
TRBD2 - TRBJ2-1 TRBV6-6 TGTGCCAGCAGTTACGGGCTAGCGGTCTCCTACAATGAGCAGTTCTTC CASSYGLAVSYNEQFF
TRBD1 - TRBJ2-3 TRBV19 TGTGCCAGTAATACGGACAGGGCCACGGGAGATACGCAGTATTTT CASNTDRATGDTQYF
- - TRBJ1-2 TRBV4-2 TGTGCCAGCAGCCACCTGGGGGGACGGGCGGAACGTGGCTACACCTTC CASSHLGGRAERGYTF
- - TRBJ1-2 TRBV5-4 TGTGCCAGCAGCTTGTTGGCGGACTATGGCTACACCTTC CASSLLADYGYTF
TRBD1 - TRBJ1-2 TRBV11-2 TGTGCCAGCAGCCCGGGGTACAGGGGGCTTCGCTATGGCTACACCTTC CASSPGYRGLRYGYTF
TRBD1 - TRBJ1-6 TRBV27 TGTGCCAGCAGTTCACTGACAGGGATTGATTCACCCCTCCACTTT CASSSLTGIDSPLHF
- - TRBJ1-5 TRBV5-4 TGTGCCAGCAGCTACCAGGGTGGAAATCAGCCCCAGCATTTT CASSYQGGNQPQHF
- - TRBJ1-2 TRBV28 TGTGCCAGCAGAGAAGACAGGCTACTAGGCTATGGCTACACCTTC CASREDRLLGYGYTF
- - TRBJ1-2 TRBV4-1 TGCGCCAGCAGCCAAGATTTAAACAGGGTGGGCTACACCTTC CASSQDLNRVGYTF
- - TRBJ1-6 TRBV30 TGTGCCTGGAGTATCGCGGCCTATAATTCACCCCTCCACTTT CAWSIAAYNSPLHF
- - TRBJ2-3 TRBV12-3/TRBV12-4 TGTGCCAGCAGTTTGGACAGAGATACGCAGTATTTT CASSLDRDTQYF
- - TRBJ1-2 TRBV14 TGTGCCAGCAGCCAAGATATTAACAGCCCGAACACCTTC CASSQDINSPNTF
TRBD2 - TRBJ2-2 TRBV9 TGTGCCAGCAGCCGTGAACTAGCGGGAGGGAACACCGGGGAGCTGTTTTTT CASSRELAGGNTGELFF
TRBD1 - TRBJ2-3 TRBV9 TGTGCCAGCAGCGTAAACAGGGGAACAGATACGCAGTATTTT CASSVNRGTDTQYF
TRBD1 - TRBJ1-4 TRBV28 TGTGCCAGCAGTTTAAGCGGGACAGGGTTTAATGAAAAACTGTTTTTT CASSLSGTGFNEKLFF
- - TRBJ2-7 TRBV6-4 TGTGCCAGCAGACCTCGAGAGCAGGGTAAGTACGAGCAGTACTTC CASRPREQGKYEQYF
TRBD1 - TRBJ1-1 TRBV6-1 TGTGCCAGCAGTGTGGGGAGACAGGGCGTGAACACTGAAGCTTTCTTT CASSVGRQGVNTEAFF
- - TRBJ1-1 TRBV27 TGTGCCAGCAGTTACACAGGGAACACTGAAGCTTTCTTT CASSYTGNTEAFF
- once TRBJ2-1 TRBV6-1 TGTGCCAGCAGTGCCTTGGGGAGGGGGGCGTGGAATGAGCAGTTCTTC CASSALGRGAWNEQFF
- - TRBJ1-5 TRBV28 TGTGCCAGCAGTCCGGTTTATAGCAATCAGCCCCAGCATTTT CASSPVYSNQPQHF
- - TRBJ2-2 TRBV5-4 TGTGCCAGCAGCTTCGGAGTGTACACCGGGGAGCTGTTTTTT CASSFGVYTGELFF
- - TRBJ1-1 TRBV7-3 TGTGCCAGCAGCTTAGGGGCGTACACTGAAGCTTTCTTT CASSLGAYTEAFF
- - TRBJ2-1 TRBV7-2 TGTGCCAGCAGCTTATACGGGGTTGATGAGCAGTTCTTC CASSLYGVDEQFF
- - TRBJ2-7 TRBV4-1 TGCGCCAGCAGCCTGGAAGGGACACTCCGTTCCTACGAGCAGTACTTC CASSLEGTLRSYEQYF
TRBD2 - TRBJ2-7 TRBV12-3/TRBV12-4 TGTGCCAGCAGCCTGGCGGGAGCCTACGAGCAGTACTTC CASSLAGAYEQYF
- - TRBJ2-7 TRBV9 TGTGCCAGCAGCGAGGGGGTAGGGTTCCACGAGCAGTACTTC CASSEGVGFHEQYF
- - TRBJ1-1 TRBV28 TGTGCCAGCAGTTCAGGGTCGAACACTGAAGCTTTCTTT CASSSGSNTEAFF
- few TRBJ1-2 TRBV19 TGTGCCAGTAGTACATCCGGACAGAATCAGAACTATGGCTACACCTTC CASSTSGQNQNYGYTF
- - TRBJ2-7 TRBV10-2 TGCGCCAGCAGTGATTTAGGGGTGGTTGGGTACGAGCAGTACTTC CASSDLGVVGYEQYF
- - TRBJ2-1 TRBV3-1/TRBV3-2 TGTGCCAGCAGCCATGCAGCGGTAAATGAGCAGTTCTTC CASSHAAVNEQFF
TRBD2 - TRBJ2-1 TRBV2 TGTGCCAGCAGTGGGACTAGCGGGAGGGGCGACAATGAGCAGTTCTTC CASSGTSGRGDNEQFF
TRBD2 once TRBJ2-7 TRBV6-5 TGTGCCAGCCATTTGAGGACTAGCGGAACCTACGAGCAGTACTTC CASHLRTSGTYEQYF
- - TRBJ2-2 TRBV7-6 TGTGCCAGCAGCTTAGCGGGGGGTCTGTACACCGGGGAGCTGTTTTTT CASSLAGGLYTGELFF